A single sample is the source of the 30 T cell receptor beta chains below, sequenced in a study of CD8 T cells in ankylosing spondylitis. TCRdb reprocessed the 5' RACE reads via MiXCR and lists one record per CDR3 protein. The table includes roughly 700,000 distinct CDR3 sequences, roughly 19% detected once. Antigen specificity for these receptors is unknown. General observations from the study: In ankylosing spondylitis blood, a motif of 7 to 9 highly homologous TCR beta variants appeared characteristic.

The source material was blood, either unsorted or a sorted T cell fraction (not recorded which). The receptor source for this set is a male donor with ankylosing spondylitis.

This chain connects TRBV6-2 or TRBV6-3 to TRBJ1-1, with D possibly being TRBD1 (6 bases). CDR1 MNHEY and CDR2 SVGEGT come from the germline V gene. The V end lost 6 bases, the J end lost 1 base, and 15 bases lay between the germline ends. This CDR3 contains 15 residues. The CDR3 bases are TGTGCCAGCAGCGACGGGGGGGCAACGAACACTGAAGCTTTCTTT. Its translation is CASSDGGATNTEAFF.

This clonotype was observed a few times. As DNA, the CDR3 is TGTGCCAGCACCCAGATGGGGCGGGGGGAGAACACTGAAGCTTTCTTT. Protein sequence: CASTQMGRGENTEAFF. The chain links TRBV7-9 to TRBJ1-1, with D perhaps TRBD1 (5 bases). V was clipped by 7 bases and J by 1 base, with 19 bases between them. CDR1 and CDR2 from the germline V gene are SEHNR and FQNEAQ (reference sequence). The CDR3 spans 16 residues.

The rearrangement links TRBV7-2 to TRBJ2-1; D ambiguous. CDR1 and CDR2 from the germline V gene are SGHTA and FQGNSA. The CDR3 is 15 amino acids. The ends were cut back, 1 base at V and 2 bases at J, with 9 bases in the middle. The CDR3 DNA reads TGTGCCAGCAGCTTAGGAGGAAACACCTACAATGAGCAGTTCTTC. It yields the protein CASSLGGNTYNEQFF.

The CDR3 bases are TGTGCCACCAGTGATGCGGGGGGGAACACTGAAGCTTTCTTT. It specifies CATSDAGGNTEAFF. The rearrangement links TRBV24-1 to TRBJ1-1; weak D call: TRBD1 (5 bases). CDR3 size: 14 residues. Germline CDR1 and CDR2: KGHDR and SFDVKD. Between the trimmed V and J ends, which lost 3 bases and 1 base, there was a span of 8 bases.

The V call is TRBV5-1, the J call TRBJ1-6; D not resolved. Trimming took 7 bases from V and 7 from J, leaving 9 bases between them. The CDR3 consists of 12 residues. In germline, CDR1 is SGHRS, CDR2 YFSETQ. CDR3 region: CASAISNSPLHF. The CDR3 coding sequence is TGCGCCAGCGCTATCTCGAATTCACCCCTCCACTTT.

CDR3 loop: CASSITLGQNTEAFF. The CDR3 coding sequence is TGTGCCAGCAGCATTACTTTGGGGCAAAACACTGAAGCTTTCTTT. The chain recombines TRBV6-5 with TRBJ1-1; TRBD1 is a possible D gene (5 bases). V shed 6 bases and J shed 2 bases, with 16 bases lying between them. The CDR3 runs to 15 residues. In germline, CDR1 is MNHEY, CDR2 SVGAGI.

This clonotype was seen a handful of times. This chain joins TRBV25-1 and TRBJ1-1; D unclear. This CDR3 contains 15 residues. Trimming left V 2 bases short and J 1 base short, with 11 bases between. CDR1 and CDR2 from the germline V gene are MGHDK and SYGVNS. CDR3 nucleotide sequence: TGTGCCAGCAGTGAACTGGTGGCGGAGAACACTGAAGCTTTCTTT. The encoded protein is CASSELVAENTEAFF.

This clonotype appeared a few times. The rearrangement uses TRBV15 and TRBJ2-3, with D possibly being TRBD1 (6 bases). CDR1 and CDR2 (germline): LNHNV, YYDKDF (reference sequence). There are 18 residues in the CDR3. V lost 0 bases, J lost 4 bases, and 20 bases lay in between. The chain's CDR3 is CATSRELGTQTGADTQYF. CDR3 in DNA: TGTGCCACCAGCAGAGAGTTAGGGACACAGACAGGCGCAGATACGCAGTATTTT.

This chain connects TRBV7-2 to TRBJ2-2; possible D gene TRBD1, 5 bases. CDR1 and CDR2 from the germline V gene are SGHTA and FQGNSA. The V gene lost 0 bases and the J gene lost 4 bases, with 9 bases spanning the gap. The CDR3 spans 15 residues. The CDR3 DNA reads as TGTGCCAGCAGCTTAGCGATGGGGCTCACCGGGGAGCTGTTTTTT. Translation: CASSLAMGLTGELFF.

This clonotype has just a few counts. The CDR3 spells CASSPLTMETQYF. For the CDR3, the DNA is TGTGCCAGCAGCCCCCTAACCATGGAGACCCAGTACTTC. The V call is TRBV16, the J call TRBJ2-5; no reliable D call. Germline V gene data show CDR1 as KGHSY and CDR2 as FQNENV. V lost 4 bases, J lost 5 bases, and 11 bases lay in between. This CDR3 is 13 amino acids long.

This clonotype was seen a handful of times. The CDR3 here is CASSPMTGKHYEQYF. The DNA for the CDR3 is TGTGCCAGCAGCCCCATGACAGGGAAACACTACGAGCAGTACTTC. The chain has TRBV13 and TRBJ2-7; 7 bases are a match to TRBD1. The V gene end was trimmed by 5 bases and the J gene end by 3 bases; junction bases not matched to a gene: 10. Germline CDR1 is PRHDT and CDR2 is FYEKMQ (reference sequence). The CDR3 extends over 15 amino acids.

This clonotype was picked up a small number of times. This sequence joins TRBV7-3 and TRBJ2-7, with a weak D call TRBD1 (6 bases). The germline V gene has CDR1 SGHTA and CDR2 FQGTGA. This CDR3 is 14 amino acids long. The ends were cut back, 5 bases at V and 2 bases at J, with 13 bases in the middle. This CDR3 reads CASSQQGLTYEQYF. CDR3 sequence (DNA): TGTGCCAGCAGCCAACAGGGATTAACCTACGAGCAGTACTTC.

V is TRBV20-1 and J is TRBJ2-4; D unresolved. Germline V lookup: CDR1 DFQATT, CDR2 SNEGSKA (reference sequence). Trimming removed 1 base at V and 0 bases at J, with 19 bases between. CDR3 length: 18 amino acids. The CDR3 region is CSARGFVAGPIAKNIQYF. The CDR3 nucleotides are TGCAGTGCTAGAGGCTTTGTGGCAGGACCAATAGCCAAAAACATTCAGTACTTC.

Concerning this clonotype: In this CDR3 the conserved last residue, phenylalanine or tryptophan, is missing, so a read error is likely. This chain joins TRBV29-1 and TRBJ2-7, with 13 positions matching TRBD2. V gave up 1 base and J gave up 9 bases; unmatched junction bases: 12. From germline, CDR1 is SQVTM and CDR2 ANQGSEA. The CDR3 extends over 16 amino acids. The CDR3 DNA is TGCAGCGTTGAAGGTTCAAGACTAGCGGGAGGTCGGGCGCAGTACCTC. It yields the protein CSVEGSRLAGGRAQYL.

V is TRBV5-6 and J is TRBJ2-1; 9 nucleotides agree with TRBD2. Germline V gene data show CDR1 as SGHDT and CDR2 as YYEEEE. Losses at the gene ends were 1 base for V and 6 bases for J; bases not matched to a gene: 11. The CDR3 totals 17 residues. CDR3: CASSLWASGEFGNEQFF. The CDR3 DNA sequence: TGTGCCAGCAGCTTGTGGGCTAGCGGGGAGTTTGGCAATGAGCAGTTCTTC. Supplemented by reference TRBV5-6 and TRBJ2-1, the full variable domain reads DAGVTQSPTHLIKTRGQQVTLRCSPKSGHDTVSWYQQALGQGPQFIFQYYEEEERQRGNFPDRFSGHQFPNYSSELNVNALLLGDSALYLCASSLWASGEFGNEQFFGPGTRLTVL.

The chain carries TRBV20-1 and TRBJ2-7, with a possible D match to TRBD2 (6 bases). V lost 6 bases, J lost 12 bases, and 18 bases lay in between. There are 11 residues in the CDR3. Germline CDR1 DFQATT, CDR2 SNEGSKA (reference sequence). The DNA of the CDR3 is TGCAGTGCCAAATTAGCGGAGAGAGTGTACTTC. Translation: CSAKLAERVYF.

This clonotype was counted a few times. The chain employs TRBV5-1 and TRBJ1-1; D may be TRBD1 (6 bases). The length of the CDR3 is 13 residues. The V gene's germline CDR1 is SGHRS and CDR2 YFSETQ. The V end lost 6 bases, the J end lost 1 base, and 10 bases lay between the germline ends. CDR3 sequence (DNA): TGCGCCAGCAACAGGGAAAGGAACACTGAAGCTTTCTTT. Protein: CASNRERNTEAFF.

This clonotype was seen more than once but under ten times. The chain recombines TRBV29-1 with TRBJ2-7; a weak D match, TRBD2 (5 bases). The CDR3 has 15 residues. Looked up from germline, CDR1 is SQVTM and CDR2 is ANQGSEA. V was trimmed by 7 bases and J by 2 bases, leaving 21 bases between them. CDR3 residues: CSALRPTGMAYEQYF. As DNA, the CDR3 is TGCAGCGCCCTAAGACCCACCGGGATGGCCTACGAGCAGTACTTC.

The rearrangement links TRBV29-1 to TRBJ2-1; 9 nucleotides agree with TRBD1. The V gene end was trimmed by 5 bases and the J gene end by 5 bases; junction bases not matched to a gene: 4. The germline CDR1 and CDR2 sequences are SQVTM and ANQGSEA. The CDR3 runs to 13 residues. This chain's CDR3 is CSVWTGADNEQFF. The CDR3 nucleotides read TGCAGCGTTTGGACAGGGGCTGACAATGAGCAGTTCTTC.

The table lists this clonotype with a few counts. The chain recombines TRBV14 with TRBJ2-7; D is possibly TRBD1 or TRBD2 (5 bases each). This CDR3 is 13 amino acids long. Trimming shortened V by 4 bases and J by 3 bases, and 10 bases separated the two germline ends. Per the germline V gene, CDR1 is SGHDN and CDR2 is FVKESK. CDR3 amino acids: CASSLRDGYEQYF. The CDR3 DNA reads TGTGCCAGCAGCCTCCGGGACGGCTACGAGCAGTACTTC.

CDR3 protein: CASSLRQGDEQFF. For the CDR3, the DNA is TGTGCCAGCAGTCTCAGACAGGGGGATGAGCAGTTCTTC. The J gene is TRBJ2-1, the V gene TRBV6-4; 9 positions agree with TRBD1. The CDR3 is made up of 13 amino acids. V lost 5 bases to trimming and J lost 8 bases; unmatched junction nucleotides: 4. Germline V CDR1 and CDR2: MRHNA, SNTAGT.

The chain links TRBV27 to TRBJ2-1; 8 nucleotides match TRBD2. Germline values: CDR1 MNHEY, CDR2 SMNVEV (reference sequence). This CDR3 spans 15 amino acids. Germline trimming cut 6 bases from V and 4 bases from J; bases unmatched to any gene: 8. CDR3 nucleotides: TGTGCCAGCAGCTCACTAGCGGACCCGTACAATGAGCAGTTCTTC. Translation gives CASSSLADPYNEQFF.

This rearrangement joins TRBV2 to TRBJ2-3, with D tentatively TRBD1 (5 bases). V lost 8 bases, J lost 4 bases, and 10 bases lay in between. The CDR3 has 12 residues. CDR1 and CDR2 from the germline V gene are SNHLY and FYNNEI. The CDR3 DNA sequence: TGTGCCAGCCATAAGACAGCAGATACGCAGTATTTT. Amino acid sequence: CASHKTADTQYF. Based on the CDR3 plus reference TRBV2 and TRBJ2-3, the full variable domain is EPEVTQTPSHQVTQMGQEVILRCVPISNHLYFYWYRQILGQKVEFLVSFYNNEISEKSEIFDDQFSVERPDGSNFTLKIRSTKLEDSAMYFCASHKTADTQYFGPGTRLTVL.

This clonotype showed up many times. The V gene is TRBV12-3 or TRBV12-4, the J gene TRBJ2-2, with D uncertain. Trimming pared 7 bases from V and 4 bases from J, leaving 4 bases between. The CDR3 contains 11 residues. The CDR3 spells CASKSTGELFF. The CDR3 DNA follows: TGTGCCAGCAAAAGCACCGGGGAGCTGTTTTTT.

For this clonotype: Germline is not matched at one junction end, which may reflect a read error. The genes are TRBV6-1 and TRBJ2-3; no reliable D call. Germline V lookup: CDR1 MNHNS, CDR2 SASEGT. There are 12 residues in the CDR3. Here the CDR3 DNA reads TGTGCCAGCGGTGAACACGGAGATACGCAGTATTTT. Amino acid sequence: CASGEHGDTQYF.

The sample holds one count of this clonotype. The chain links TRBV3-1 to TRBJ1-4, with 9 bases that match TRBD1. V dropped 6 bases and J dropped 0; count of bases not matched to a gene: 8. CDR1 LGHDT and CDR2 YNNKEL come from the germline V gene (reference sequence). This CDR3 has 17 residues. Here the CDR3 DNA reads TGTGCCAGCAGTTTCGGGACAGGGCTTGCAACTAATGAAAAACTGTTTTTT. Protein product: CASSFGTGLATNEKLFF.

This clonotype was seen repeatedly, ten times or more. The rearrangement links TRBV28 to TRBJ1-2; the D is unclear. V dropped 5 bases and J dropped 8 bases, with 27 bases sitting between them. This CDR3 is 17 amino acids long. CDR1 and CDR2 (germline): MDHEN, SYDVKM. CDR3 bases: TGTGCCAGCAGTCGACCCGCCCGACCCAACTGGAGTACGGGCTACACCTTC. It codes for CASSRPARPNWSTGYTF.

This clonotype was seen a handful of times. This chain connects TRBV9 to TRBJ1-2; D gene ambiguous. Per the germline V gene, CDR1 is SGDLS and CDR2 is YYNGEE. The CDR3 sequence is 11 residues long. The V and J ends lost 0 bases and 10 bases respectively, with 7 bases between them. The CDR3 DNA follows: TGTGCCAGCAGCGTAGGGCCGACCTACACCTTC. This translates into CASSVGPTYTF.

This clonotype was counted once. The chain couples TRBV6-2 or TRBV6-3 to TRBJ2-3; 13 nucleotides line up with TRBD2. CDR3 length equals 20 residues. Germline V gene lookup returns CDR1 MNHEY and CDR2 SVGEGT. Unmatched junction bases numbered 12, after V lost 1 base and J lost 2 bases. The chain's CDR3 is CASSYWTSGSRLAFTDTQYF. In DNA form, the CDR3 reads TGTGCCAGCAGTTACTGGACTAGCGGGAGTCGCCTGGCATTCACAGATACGCAGTATTTT.

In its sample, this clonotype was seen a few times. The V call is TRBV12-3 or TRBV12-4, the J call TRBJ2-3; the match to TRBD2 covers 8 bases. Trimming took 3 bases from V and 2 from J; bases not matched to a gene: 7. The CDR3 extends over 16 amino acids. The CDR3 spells CASSFLRGAATDTQYF. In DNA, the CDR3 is TGTGCCAGCAGTTTTTTGCGGGGGGCCGCCACAGATACGCAGTATTTT.